Ten or more counts support the clone carrying this T cell receptor beta chain. Its antigen is unknown. The data derive from a study of CD8 T cells in ankylosing spondylitis. Using quantitative 5'-RACE with molecular barcodes, the authors made TCR beta libraries. TCRdb re-analysed the 5' RACE reads in MiXCR, keeping a single row per CDR3 protein. The sample includes approximately 39,000 distinct CDR3 sequences, 9.5% to 12% of them seen just once. V lost 1 base to trimming and J lost 1 base, with 11 bases between them. This CDR3 comprises 15 residues. The germline V gene has CDR1 DFQATT and CDR2 SNEGSKA (reference sequence). Whole-study results and caveats: For ankylosing spondylitis blood, a TCR beta motif of several highly homologous variants appeared characteristic. Certain motif variants had earlier appeared in reactive arthritis synovial fluid and blood. Clones linked to the disease showed a CD8+ phenotype. They occurred at relatively low frequencies in peripheral blood.

The sequence was collected from a male donor with ankylosing spondylitis. Sequences were obtained from synovial fluid, either unsorted or a sorted T cell fraction (not recorded which). The chain is built from TRBV20-1 and TRBJ1-5, with a weak D call TRBD1 (5 bases). The CDR3 nucleotides read TGCAGTGCTAGAGCTCCGGGGCCGAGCAATCAGCCCCAGCATTTT. It codes for CSARAPGPSNQPQHF.